This T cell receptor beta chain emerged from a study of CD8+CD57+ T cells in acquired aplastic anemia (dated by TCRdb to the late 2010s). Background on the whole study: A mean of roughly 3.2 ug of DNA, ranging from 0.2 to 27.4 ug, was extracted from sorted CD4+ and CD8+ cells. The study at large found these results: No significant difference in CD8+ Simpson's diversity was found between patients and healthy controls (P=0.060). Although 25 to 30 CD8+ CDR3 sequences were shared by patients and controls, these sequences appeared highly expressed in patients and within the immunodominant clones of patients.

Details on this clonotype: It has no known antigen specificity. One base away there is no much larger clone; base qualities are not given.

Genomic DNA was used as template for profiling of TCR beta VDJ combinations and CDR3 sequences. TCR repertoire sequencing was run on an Illumina HiSeq 2000. The authors processed their data as follows. Repertoire assessment relied on Simpson's diversity index, CDR3 size and DJ length profiles, and TRBV/TRBJ rearrangement plots. The immunodominant clone was defined as the most abundant DNA sequence in deep sequencing data. CDR3 amino acid sequences were screened for sharing across subjects and compared with published repertoires and the VDJdb database. Using fastp at Q25 and MiXCR, TCRdb reprocessed the public reads and kept productive beta chains. Each entry is one CDR3 protein sequence, shown with its most common DNA and genes. Clone size and V and J calls follow TCRdb, not the original study. In all, the sample holds roughly 300,000 distinct CDR3 sequences, and around 60% of those were seen once. Roughly 8% of the sample is in the top ten clones.

In the study, sorted CD4+ and CD8+ blood T cells from patients with severe aplastic anemia and from healthy subjects underwent deep sequencing of TCR repertoires. Ficoll-Paque density gradient centrifugation was used to isolate peripheral blood mononuclear cells. Before DNA extraction, CD4+ and CD8+ T cells were sorted by FACS or by magnetic beads. The junction shows trimming of 8 bases on V and 5 bases on J, and the gene matches do not reach 2 bases of it. For CDR1 and CDR2, the germline V gene lists MNHEY and SVGAGI. The CDR3, from cysteine to phenylalanine, totals 12 residues. The kept DNA is CDR3 alone, 36 bases in frame from the first base.

Sequencing used sorted CD4+, CD8+, or CD8+CD57+ T cells (not recorded which) from PBMCs. This TCR was recovered from a human donor with severe aplastic anemia or a healthy control (not recorded which). The chain is assembled from TRBV6-5 and TRBJ1-2; 10 bases in the junction line up with TRBD1. The sequenced DNA is TGTGCCAGCGCGGGACAGGGGTATGGCTACACCTTC. This gives the protein CASAGQGYGYTF.